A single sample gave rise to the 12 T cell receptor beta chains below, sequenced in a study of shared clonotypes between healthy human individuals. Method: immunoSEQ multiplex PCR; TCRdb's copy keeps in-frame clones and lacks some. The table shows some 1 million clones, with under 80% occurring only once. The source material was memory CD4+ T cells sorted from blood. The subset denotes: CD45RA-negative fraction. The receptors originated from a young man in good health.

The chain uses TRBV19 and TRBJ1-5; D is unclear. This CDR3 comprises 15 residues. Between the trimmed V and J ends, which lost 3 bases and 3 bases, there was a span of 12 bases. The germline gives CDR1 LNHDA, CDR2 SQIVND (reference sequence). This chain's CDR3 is CASSIVVGFNQPQHF. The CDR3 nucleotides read TGTGCCAGTAGTATCGTAGTGGGATTCAATCAGCCCCAGCATTTT. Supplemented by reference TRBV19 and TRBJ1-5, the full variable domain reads DGGITQSPKYLFRKEGQNVTLSCEQNLNHDAMYWYRQDPGQGLRLIYYSQIVNDFQKGDIAEGYSVSREKKESFPLTVTSAQKNPTAFYLCASSIVVGFNQPQHFGDGTRLSIL.

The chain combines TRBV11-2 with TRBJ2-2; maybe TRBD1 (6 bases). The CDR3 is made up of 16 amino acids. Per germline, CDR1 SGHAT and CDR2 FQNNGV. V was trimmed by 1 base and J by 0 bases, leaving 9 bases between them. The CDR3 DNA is TGTGCCAGCAGCTTAGCCGGGGACACGAACACCGGGGAGCTGTTTTTT. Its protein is CASSLAGDTNTGELFF. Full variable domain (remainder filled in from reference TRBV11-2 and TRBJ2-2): EAGVAQSPRYKIIEKRQSVAFWCNPISGHATLYWYQQILGQGPKLLIQFQNNGVVDDSQLPKDRFSAERLKGVDSTLKIQPAKLEDSAVYLCASSLAGDTNTGELFFGEGSRLTVL.

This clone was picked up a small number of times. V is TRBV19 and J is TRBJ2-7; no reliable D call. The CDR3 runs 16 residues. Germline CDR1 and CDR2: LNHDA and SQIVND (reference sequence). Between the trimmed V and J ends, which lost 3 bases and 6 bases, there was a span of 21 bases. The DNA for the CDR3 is TGTGCCAGTAGTATGGACCGGGCCCTCTCCTTCCCCGAGCAGTACTTC. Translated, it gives CASSMDRALSFPEQYF.

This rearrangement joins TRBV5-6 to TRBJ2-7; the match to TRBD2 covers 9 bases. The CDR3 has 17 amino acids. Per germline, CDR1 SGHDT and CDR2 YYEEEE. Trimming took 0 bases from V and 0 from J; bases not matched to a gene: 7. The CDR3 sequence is CASSLVVAGASSYEQYF. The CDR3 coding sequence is TGTGCCAGCAGCTTGGTGGTAGCGGGGGCCAGCTCCTACGAGCAGTACTTC.

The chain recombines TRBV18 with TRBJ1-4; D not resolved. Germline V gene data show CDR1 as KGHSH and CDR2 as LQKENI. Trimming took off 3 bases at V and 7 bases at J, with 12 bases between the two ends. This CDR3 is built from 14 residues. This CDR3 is CASSPGGSGEKLFF. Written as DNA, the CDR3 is TGTGCCAGCTCACCGGGCGGGTCGGGTGAAAAACTGTTTTTT.

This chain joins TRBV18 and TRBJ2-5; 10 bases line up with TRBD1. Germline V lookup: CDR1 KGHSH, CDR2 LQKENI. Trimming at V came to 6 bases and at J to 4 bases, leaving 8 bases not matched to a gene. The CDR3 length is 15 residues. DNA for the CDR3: TGTGCCAGCTCTTCTGGGACAGGGGTGCGAGAGACCCAGTACTTC. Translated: CASSSGTGVRETQYF.

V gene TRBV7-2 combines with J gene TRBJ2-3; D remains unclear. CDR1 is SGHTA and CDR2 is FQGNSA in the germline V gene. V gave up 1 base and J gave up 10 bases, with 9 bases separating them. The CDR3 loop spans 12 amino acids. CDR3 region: CASSLVSRAQYF. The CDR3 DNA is TGTGCCAGCAGCTTAGTATCTCGGGCGCAGTATTTT.

The DNA of the CDR3 is TGTGCCAGCAGCTCTCTCCGACGGTCCTACGAGCAGTACTTC. Its protein product is CASSSLRRSYEQYF. The rearrangement uses TRBV11-2 and TRBJ2-7; no reliable D call. CDR1 and CDR2 (germline): SGHAT, FQNNGV. Trimming cost V 4 bases and J 1 base, with 11 bases left between them. The CDR3 runs 14 residues.

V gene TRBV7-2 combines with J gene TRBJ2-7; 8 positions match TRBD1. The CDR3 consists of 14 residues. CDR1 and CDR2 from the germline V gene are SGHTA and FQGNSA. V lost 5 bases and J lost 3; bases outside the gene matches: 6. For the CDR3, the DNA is TGTGCCAGCAGCCGCCTGGGACAGGTCTACGAGCAGTACTTC. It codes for CASSRLGQVYEQYF.

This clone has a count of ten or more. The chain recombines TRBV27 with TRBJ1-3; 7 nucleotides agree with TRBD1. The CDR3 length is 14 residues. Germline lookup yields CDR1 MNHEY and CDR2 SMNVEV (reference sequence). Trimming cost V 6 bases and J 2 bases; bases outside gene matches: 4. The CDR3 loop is CASSRDRAGNTIYF. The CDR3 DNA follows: TGTGCCAGCAGCCGAGACAGGGCTGGAAACACCATATATTTT.

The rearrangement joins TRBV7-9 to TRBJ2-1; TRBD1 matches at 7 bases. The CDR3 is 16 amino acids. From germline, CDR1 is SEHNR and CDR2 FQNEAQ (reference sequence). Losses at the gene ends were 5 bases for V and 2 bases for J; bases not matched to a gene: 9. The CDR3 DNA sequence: TGTGCCAGCAGCGACCGACAGGGTCAAGCCTACAATGAGCAGTTCTTC. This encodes CASSDRQGQAYNEQFF.

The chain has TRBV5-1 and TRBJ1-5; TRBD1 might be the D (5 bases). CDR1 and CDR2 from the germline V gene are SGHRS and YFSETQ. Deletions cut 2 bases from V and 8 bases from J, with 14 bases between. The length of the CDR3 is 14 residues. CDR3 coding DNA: TGCGCCAGCAGCTTTCAGGGAGGGGTGGAGCCCCAGCATTTT. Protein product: CASSFQGGVEPQHF.